The rows below give T cell receptor beta chains drawn from one sample of a study of cytomegalovirus exposure and HLA in healthy donors. Clones were sequenced by immunoSEQ multiplex PCR, and TCRdb holds only the in-frame ones, with some missing. The data hold about 150,000 clones, with about 68% observed a single time. Material: PBMCs. The source is a human donor in good health. The CDR3 runs from the conserved cysteine through the conserved F or W. The D gene is left open where the match is weak. Not every row has a clone size; where given, it reads once, few, many or a size class.

CDR3 DNA | CDR3 protein | clone size | V gene | D gene | CDR3 length | J gene
TGTGCCAGCAGCGTAGTGGGCGGGGAGTACAATGAGCAGTTCTTC | CASSVVGGEYNEQFF | - | TRBV9 | - | 15 | TRBJ2-1
TGTGCCAGCATGGGCATGGGGGCAGACGGGGAGCTGTTTTTT | CASMGMGADGELFF | - | TRBV6-6 | - | 14 | TRBJ2-2
TGTGCCAGCAGTGCTAGCGGGGACCAAGAGACCCAGTACTTC | CASSASGDQETQYF | - | TRBV2 | TRBD2 | 14 | TRBJ2-5
TGTGCCAGCAGCGCACGAGGTCGGCTGTATAGCAATCAGCCCCAGCATTTT | CASSARGRLYSNQPQHF | - | TRBV21-1 | - | 17 | TRBJ1-5
TGTGCCAGCAGCGGCGGGACTAGCGGAACTCTCAATGAGCAGTTCTTC | CASSGGTSGTLNEQFF | - | TRBV9 | TRBD2 | 16 | TRBJ2-1
TGCGCCAGCAGCCACCCCGGGACTACGAATGAGCAGTTCTTC | CASSHPGTTNEQFF | - | TRBV4-1 | TRBD2 | 14 | TRBJ2-1
TGCAGTGCCCAGGGGAATGAAAAACTGTTTTTT | CSAQGNEKLFF | - | TRBV20-1 | - | 11 | TRBJ1-4
TGTGCCAGCACCACGAACCCCGGGACAGATACGCAGTATTTT | CASTTNPGTDTQYF | few | TRBV28 | - | 14 | TRBJ2-3
TGTGCCAGTAGTATACAGCGGTTTGATACGCAGTATTTT | CASSIQRFDTQYF | - | TRBV19 | - | 13 | TRBJ2-3
TGTGCCAGTAGTATTGGGTGGGAGGCCGGGACCGAAGCTTTCTTT | CASSIGWEAGTEAFF | - | TRBV19 | - | 15 | TRBJ1-1
TGCGCCAGCAGCCAGACTAGCGGGAATGCGCAAGAGACCCAGTACTTC | CASSQTSGNAQETQYF | - | TRBV5-1 | TRBD2 | 16 | TRBJ2-5
TGTGCCAGCAGCTTAACCAGCGGTAAAGAGACCCAGTACTTC | CASSLTSGKETQYF | - | TRBV7-2 | - | 14 | TRBJ2-5
TGTGCCAGCAGCTTGGTTGGACAGGGAGGCCGGGAGCTGTTTTTT | CASSLVGQGGRELFF | - | TRBV5-4 | TRBD1 | 15 | TRBJ2-2
TGTGCCAGCAGCTTGGACAGGTCCTACGAGCAGTACTTC | CASSLDRSYEQYF | - | TRBV5-4 | - | 13 | TRBJ2-7
TGTGCCAGCAGTGAAGCTGGGAGACAGGGGGGTTTGGACGAGCAGTACTTC | CASSEAGRQGGLDEQYF | - | TRBV6-1 | TRBD1 | 17 | TRBJ2-7
TGCGCCAGCAGCCAGGGGAACAGGGCAGATACGCAGTATTTT | CASSQGNRADTQYF | - | TRBV4-3 | - | 14 | TRBJ2-3
TGCGCCAGCAGCTTGGATGGGACAGTCTATCAGCCCCAGCATTTT | CASSLDGTVYQPQHF | - | TRBV5-1 | TRBD1 | 15 | TRBJ1-5
TGTGCCAGCAGCTCGACAGGGACGGACGGGGAGCTGTTTTTT | CASSSTGTDGELFF | - | TRBV7-3 | TRBD1 | 14 | TRBJ2-2
TGTGCCAGCAGGTCTCTGCGGGGACCCGGGGAGCTGTTTTTT | CASRSLRGPGELFF | - | TRBV2 | - | 14 | TRBJ2-2
TGTGCCAGCAGCTTAGTACGGTCTCGGAATCAGCCCCAGCATTTT | CASSLVRSRNQPQHF | - | TRBV11-3 | - | 15 | TRBJ1-5
TGTGCCAGCAGCGAGTCCAATACGGGGCAGTTCTTC | CASSESNTGQFF | - | TRBV7-9 | - | 12 | TRBJ2-1
TGTGCCAGCAGCTTGTCTTGGGGGGGAGATACGCAGTATTTT | CASSLSWGGDTQYF | - | TRBV7-8 | TRBD2 | 14 | TRBJ2-3
TGTGCCAGCACGGGAGGGACAGATACGCAGTATTTT | CASTGGTDTQYF | once | TRBV11-3 | TRBD2 | 12 | TRBJ2-3
TGTGCCAGTAGTGGCTTAAGCGGGAGGGCTTATGAGCAGTTCTTC | CASSGLSGRAYEQFF | - | TRBV19 | TRBD2 | 15 | TRBJ2-1
TGTGCCAGCAGCAGAACGGGGGACGAGCAGTACTTC | CASSRTGDEQYF | - | TRBV2 | - | 12 | TRBJ2-7
TGTGCCAGTAGTAGTCGACGTGGACAGGGGAGGATAGGCTACACCTTC | CASSSRRGQGRIGYTF | - | TRBV19 | TRBD1 | 16 | TRBJ1-2
TGTGCCAGCAGTCCGACTAGCGGGAGCGGGGATACGCAGTATTTT | CASSPTSGSGDTQYF | few | TRBV27 | TRBD2 | 15 | TRBJ2-3
TGTGCCAGTAGTAAAGGACAGGGTTTTACCGGGGAGCTGTTTTTT | CASSKGQGFTGELFF | - | TRBV19 | TRBD1 | 15 | TRBJ2-2
TGTGCCAGTGACAGGGAGTCCAACGTCCTGACTTTC | CASDRESNVLTF | - | TRBV2 | TRBD1 | 12 | TRBJ2-6
TGCGCCAGCAGCCAAGTCGTAACGCGGGCACAAGAGACCCAGTACTTC | CASSQVVTRAQETQYF | - | TRBV4-1 | - | 16 | TRBJ2-5
TGTGCCAGCAGCGGCTTAGCGGGGAACACCGGGGAGCTGTTTTTT | CASSGLAGNTGELFF | few | TRBV9 | TRBD2 | 15 | TRBJ2-2
TGTGCCAGCAGCTCGCAGGGAACTCAGACCCAGTACTTC | CASSSQGTQTQYF | few | TRBV5-4 | - | 13 | TRBJ2-5
TGTGCCAGCAGCACGGGACTAGCGGGAGGGAGCTCCTACAATGAGCAGTTCTTC | CASSTGLAGGSSYNEQFF | - | TRBV9 | TRBD2 | 18 | TRBJ2-1
TGTGCCAGCAGCGTAGACCCCCCTTGGATGCGGGAGACCCAGTACTTC | CASSVDPPWMRETQYF | few | TRBV9 | - | 16 | TRBJ2-5
TGCGCCAGCAGCCCTTACATAGGGTTTTATGGTGAGCGGGAGAACTATGAGCAGTTCTTC | CASSPYIGFYGERENYEQFF | - | TRBV4-1 | TRBD2 | 20 | TRBJ2-1
TGTGCCAGCAGTTTGGCCCCGACTAGCGGGAGCTACGAGCAGTACTTC | CASSLAPTSGSYEQYF | - | TRBV27 | TRBD2 | 16 | TRBJ2-7
TGTGCCAGCAGGGCCGGGACAGTAAACATTCAGTACTTC | CASRAGTVNIQYF | few | TRBV21-1 | - | 13 | TRBJ2-4
TGTGCCAGCAGCCTTCGTAGCGGGAGGGCCTCCTACGAGCAGTACTTC | CASSLRSGRASYEQYF | once | TRBV4-2 | TRBD2 | 16 | TRBJ2-7
TGCGCCAGCAGCGAGCAGGGGGAAAATTCACCCCTCCACTTT | CASSEQGENSPLHF | - | TRBV5-1 | TRBD1 | 14 | TRBJ1-6
TGTGCCAGCAGCGTAGAAGGACAGGCGACAGATACGCAGTATTTT | CASSVEGQATDTQYF | - | TRBV9 | TRBD1 | 15 | TRBJ2-3
TGTGCCAGCTCACGGGACAGGGGCTACGAGCAGTACTTC | CASSRDRGYEQYF | - | TRBV18 | TRBD1 | 13 | TRBJ2-7
TGCGCCAGCAGCTGGGGACAGACCTACGAGCAGTACTTC | CASSWGQTYEQYF | - | TRBV5-1 | TRBD1 | 13 | TRBJ2-7
TGCAGCGTTGAAGTCATAGCGGGAGGGCAAGTCAATGAGCAGTTCTTC | CSVEVIAGGQVNEQFF | - | TRBV29-1 | TRBD2 | 16 | TRBJ2-1
TGTGCCAGCAGCAGTACTAGCCGCACAGATACGCAGTATTTT | CASSSTSRTDTQYF | few | TRBV6-6 | - | 14 | TRBJ2-3
TGCGCCAGCAGCCAAGGGGGGGTGGGTTACGAGCAGTACTTC | CASSQGGVGYEQYF | - | TRBV4-3 | - | 14 | TRBJ2-7
TGTGCCACCAGCAGAGGCGTCGGGGTTCTTAGCTACGAGCAGTACTTC | CATSRGVGVLSYEQYF | - | TRBV15 | - | 16 | TRBJ2-7
TGTGCCAGTAGTGGGACACATGCCAGGGAGACCCAGTACTTC | CASSGTHARETQYF | - | TRBV19 | - | 14 | TRBJ2-5
TGTGCCAGCAGCTTACCTGGGCGGGACAGGACCACAGATACGCAGTATTTT | CASSLPGRDRTTDTQYF | few | TRBV7-9 | TRBD1 | 17 | TRBJ2-3
TGCGCCAGCAGCCAGGTGCCCGGGACAGTTAATGAAAAACTGTTTTTT | CASSQVPGTVNEKLFF | - | TRBV4-1 | TRBD1 | 16 | TRBJ1-4
TGTGCCAGTACTGAGCAGGTCAATCAGCCCCAGCATTTT | CASTEQVNQPQHF | - | TRBV19 | - | 13 | TRBJ1-5